Listed below are T cell receptor beta chains from one sample, sequenced in a study of tumor-infiltrating lymphocytes in primary liver carcinoma. MiXCR was run by TCRdb on the multiplex PCR reads, yielding one entry per CDR3 protein. Of approximately 330,000 distinct CDR3 sequences listed, less than 70% are singletons. Sequencing was performed on peripheral blood. These TCRs come from a middle-aged man with primary liver carcinoma and hepatitis B virus infection. CDR3s include the opening cysteine and the closing phenylalanine or tryptophan. The D gene is left open where the match is weak. The size entry is marked missing in some rows and otherwise reads once, few, many or a size class.

-	TRBV12-3/TRBV12-4	TRBJ1-3	-	CASSRVRTGQESVNTIYF	TGTGCCAGCAGTCGGGTCCGAACCGGGCAGGAATCTGTAAACACCATATATTTT
-	TRBV20-1	TRBJ2-7	-	CSATRLVGTEQYF	TGCAGTGCTACCCGACTAGTAGGTACCGAGCAGTACTTC
-	TRBV6-2/TRBV6-3	TRBJ1-5	few	CASSLSGRGHNQPQHF	TGTGCCAGCAGTTTGTCCGGGAGGGGACACAATCAGCCCCAGCATTTT
-	TRBV11-2	TRBJ2-7	-	CANSLGTAGLGYEQYF	TGTGCCAACAGCTTAGGAACGGCAGGGCTAGGCTACGAGCAATACTTC
TRBD1	TRBV11-2	TRBJ2-7	-	CVSSSTGQGSLSYDQYF	TGTGTCAGCAGCTCCACCGGACAGGGGTCCCTCTCCTACGATCAGTACTTC
-	TRBV5-1	TRBJ2-1	many	CASSLVGEPYNEQFF	TGCGCCAGCAGCTTGGTTGGGGAGCCCTACAATGAGCAGTTCTTC
-	TRBV11-2	TRBJ2-7	-	CASSTQGYEQHF	TGTGCCAGCAGCACACAGGGTTACGAGCAGCACTTC
-	TRBV11-2	TRBJ2-7	many	CASSLIGGHSYEQYF	TGTGCCAGCAGCCTAATAGGGGGACACTCCTACGAGCAGTACTTC
-	TRBV5-6	TRBJ2-2	-	CASSLGWFDSNTGELFF	TGTGCCAGCAGCTTGGGTTGGTTTGACAGTAACACCGGGGAGCTGTTTTTT
-	TRBV6-6	TRBJ2-2	-	CASRHNTWELFF	TGTGCCAGTAGACACAACACCTGGGAGCTGTTTTTT
TRBD2	TRBV4-1	TRBJ2-1	many	CASSQMGLAAHNEQFF	TGCGCCAGCAGCCAGATGGGACTAGCGGCTCACAATGAGCAGTTCTTC
TRBD1	TRBV6-5	TRBJ2-7	-	CASGTGPSYEQYF	TGTGCCAGCGGGACAGGGCCCAGCTACGAGCAGTACTTC
TRBD2	TRBV11-1	TRBJ2-3	-	CVSSRRLAGGATDTQYF	TGTGTCAGCAGCCGTAGATTAGCGGGAGGTGCGACAGATACGCAGTATTTT
-	TRBV5-1	TRBJ1-2	-	CASSLEANYGYTF	TGCGCCAGCAGCTTGGAAGCTAACTATGGCTACACCTTC
-	TRBV11-2	TRBJ2-5	-	CACSFQETQYF	TGTGCCTGCAGCTTCCAAGAGACCCAGTACTTT
-	TRBV30	TRBJ2-5	-	CACERGAAETQYF	TGTGCCTGTGAAAGGGGCGCCGCGGAGACCCAGTACTTC
-	TRBV6-6	TRBJ2-5	few	CASSYLGLYQETQYF	TGTGCCAGCAGTTACCTCGGACTGTACCAAGAGACCCAGTACTTC
TRBD1	TRBV24-1	TRBJ2-2	once	CATRGQGAWTGELFF	TGTGCCACTCGGGGCCAGGGGGCTTGGACCGGGGAGCTGTTTTTT
-	TRBV5-1	TRBJ2-5	-	CASSLVGVRYQETQYF	TGCGCCAGCAGCTTGGTTGGGGTGCGCTACCAAGAGACCCAGTACTTC
-	TRBV5-4	TRBJ1-2	-	CASSLEPTPGLYGYTF	TGTGCCAGCAGCTTGGAGCCGACCCCAGGGCTCTATGGCTACACCTTC
TRBD2	TRBV28	TRBJ2-3	-	CASSFPGLAGGDRTGTQYF	TGTGCCAGCAGTTTCCCCGGACTAGCGGGAGGGGACCGCACAGGTACGCAGTATTTT
TRBD1	TRBV5-6	TRBJ1-5	-	CASSRQGRSNQPQHF	TGTGCCAGCAGCCGACAGGGTCGGAGCAATCAGCCCCAGCATTTT
-	TRBV6-1	TRBJ2-3	many	CAPQGPHTDTQYF	TGTGCCCCACAGGGCCCCCACACAGATACGCAGTATTTT
TRBD2	TRBV12-3/TRBV12-4	TRBJ2-1	-	CATTKNTSGLAANEQFF	TGTGCCACCACCAAAAACACCTCGGGACTAGCGGCCAATGAGCAGTTCTTC
TRBD1	TRBV4-1	TRBJ1-6	few	CASSPRQGNSPLHF	TGCGCCAGCAGCCCTCGACAGGGGAATTCACCCCTCCACTTT
-	TRBV11-2	TRBJ2-1	-	CANSVQTNGSLGEQFF	TGTGCCAACAGCGTACAAACTAACGGGAGCCTGGGAGAGCAGTTCTTC
TRBD1	TRBV4-2	TRBJ2-5	-	CASGQSPLTGHGETQYF	TGTGCCAGCGGCCAATCACCCCTGACAGGGCACGGAGAGACCCAGTACTTC
-	TRBV5-1	TRBJ1-4	-	CASSSRGNEKLFF	TGCGCCAGCAGTTCGAGGGGGAATGAAAAACTGTTTTTT
-	TRBV11-2	TRBJ2-1	-	CANSANGASASNEQFF	TGTGCCAACAGCGCAAATGGGGCTAGCGCGAGCAATGAGCAGTTCTTC
-	TRBV4-3	TRBJ2-3	many	CASSQDERRSDTQYF	TGCGCCAGCAGCCAAGACGAGCGTAGGTCAGATACGCAGTATTTT
-	TRBV5-4	TRBJ2-3	-	CASSLLGHSADTQYF	TGTGCCAGCAGCTTGCTCGGACACAGCGCAGATACGCAGTATTTT
-	TRBV5-4	TRBJ1-3	-	CASSLDRNTIYF	TGTGCCAGCAGCTTGGATAGAAACACCATATATTTT
-	TRBV11-2	TRBJ2-7	-	CASSLELFGGEQCF	TGTGCCAGCAGCTTAGAGCTTTTCGGGGGCGAGCAGTGCTTC
-	TRBV4-1	TRBJ1-1	few	CASSQGGVGANTEAFF	TGCGCCAGCAGCCAAGGGGGAGTGGGAGCGAACACTGAAGCTTTCTTT
-	TRBV29-1	TRBJ1-1	-	CSAAGVRTEAFF	TGCAGCGCGGCAGGGGTGAGGACTGAAGCTTTCTTT
-	TRBV21-1	TRBJ2-7	-	CASSKGDKGEQYF	TGTGCCAGCAGCAAAGGGGATAAAGGCGAGCAGTACTTC
TRBD2	TRBV5-1	TRBJ2-3	-	CASSFPRPKSTSVPTDTQYF	TGCGCCAGCAGCTTCCCCCGGCCGAAATCGACTAGCGTCCCCACAGATACGCAGTATTTT
-	TRBV4-2	TRBJ2-7	many	CASSRTSTYEQYF	TGTGCCAGCAGCCGTACTTCAACCTACGAGCAGTACTTC
TRBD1	TRBV10-3	TRBJ2-3	once	CAVTTTGRADTQYF	TGTGCCGTCACCACGACAGGGCGCGCAGATACGCAGTATTTT
-	TRBV11-2	TRBJ1-2	medium-sized	CASSLSAGHYGYTF	TGTGCCAGCAGCTTATCGGCAGGGCACTATGGCTACACCTTC
TRBD1	TRBV5-4	TRBJ2-1	many	CASSPTGTGVNEQFF	TGTGCCAGCAGCCCGACCGGGACAGGGGTGAATGAGCAGTTCTTC
TRBD1	TRBV11-1	TRBJ2-6	many	CASSPQDRVQFGANVLTF	TGTGCCAGCAGCCCCCAGGACAGGGTACAGTTCGGGGCCAACGTCCTGACTTTC
-	TRBV11-2	TRBJ2-3	-	CVSSLVRSLADPDTQYF	TGTGTCAGCAGTTTAGTTCGCTCCCTAGCAGACCCGGATACGCAGTATTTT
TRBD2	TRBV6-9	TRBJ2-3	-	CASSFRARLAGDRQYF	TGTGCCAGCAGTTTCCGCGCCAGACTAGCGGGAGATAGACAGTATTTT
TRBD1	TRBV11-1	TRBJ2-5	-	CASSLQQGEWDTRYF	TGTGCCAGCAGCTTACAACAGGGGGAATGGGATACCCGGTACTTC
-	TRBV6-1	TRBJ2-3	many	CASSVEGVRTDTQYF	TGTGCCAGCAGTGTCGAGGGGGTCCGGACAGATACGCAGTATTTT
-	TRBV28	TRBJ2-7	-	CASSLPFASAFYEQYF	TGTGCCAGCAGTTTACCTTTTGCTAGCGCGTTCTACGAGCAGTACTTC
-	TRBV6-1	TRBJ1-2	many	CASSSRGLYGYTF	TGTGCCAGCAGCTCAAGGGGACTCTATGGCTACACCTTC
TRBD2	TRBV11-2	TRBJ2-5	medium-sized	CASSLGGLAGLETQYF	TGTGCCAGCAGCTTAGGAGGACTAGCGGGTTTGGAGACCCAGTACTTC
TRBD2	TRBV29-1	TRBJ2-1	-	CSVGLAGASSYNDQFF	TGCAGCGTTGGGCTAGCGGGAGCCTCCTCCTACAATGATCAGTTCTTC
-	TRBV11-2	TRBJ2-3	-	CTSSPLRGRTDTQYF	TGTACCAGCAGCCCCCTGCGAGGGAGAACAGATACTCAGTATTTT
-	TRBV29-1	TRBJ1-4	-	CIVFEDGKLFF	TGCATTGTTTTTGAGGACGGAAAACTGTTTTTT
TRBD1	TRBV12-3/TRBV12-4	TRBJ1-2	many	CASSLRGQGHGYTF	TGTGCCAGCAGTTTACGGGGACAGGGACACGGCTACACCTTC
TRBD2	TRBV9	TRBJ2-1	-	CASSEGSSGRVRQFF	TGTGCCAGCAGCGAGGGGTCTAGCGGGAGGGTGAGGCAGTTCTTC